This is a list of T cell receptor beta chains from one sample in a study of neurological immune-mediated disorders. MiXCR, applied by TCRdb to the 5' RACE reads, yields one record per CDR3 protein. The sample contains approximately 90,000 distinct CDR3 sequences, around 3.3% of which appear only once. The sample was PBMCs. Every receptor here comes from a woman aged 18-29 years with multiple sclerosis. Both conserved end residues are part of each CDR3. A D gene is named only where the DNA matches it firmly. Only some rows state a clone size, as once, few, many or a class for expanded clones.

J: TRBJ2-7; size: many; D: TRBD2; V: TRBV20-1; CDR3: CSAHLADPYEQYF; DNA: TGCAGTGCCCATCTAGCGGACCCCTACGAGCAGTACTTC
J: TRBJ2-5; size: .; D: TRBD2; V: TRBV7-8; CDR3: CASSYTSGGAGETQYF; DNA: TGTGCCAGCAGCTACACTAGCGGGGGGGCCGGAGAGACCCAGTACTTC
J: TRBJ2-5; size: many; D: .; V: TRBV20-1; CDR3: CSASKDGQETQYF; DNA: TGCAGTGCTAGTAAGGACGGCCAAGAGACCCAGTACTTC
J: TRBJ1-1; size: many; D: .; V: TRBV7-9; CDR3: CASTGVWGTEAFF; DNA: TGTGCCAGCACGGGGGTCTGGGGGACTGAAGCTTTCTTT
J: TRBJ2-3; size: many; D: .; V: TRBV4-2; CDR3: CASSQDKGGTDTQYF; DNA: TGTGCCAGCAGCCAAGATAAGGGGGGCACAGATACGCAGTATTTT
J: TRBJ2-1; size: many; D: TRBD2; V: TRBV19; CDR3: CASSIGSAGVHEQFF; DNA: TGTGCCAGTAGTATAGGTTCGGCGGGAGTCCATGAGCAGTTCTTC
J: TRBJ2-5; size: many; D: TRBD1; V: TRBV10-2; CDR3: CASTPGGPQETQYF; DNA: TGCGCCAGCACCCCAGGGGGACCCCAAGAGACCCAGTACTTC
J: TRBJ2-4; size: few; D: .; V: TRBV12-2; CDR3: CASRERSGKKVLAKNIQYF; DNA: TGTGCAAGTCGCGAACGGTCGGGGAAGAAGGTTTTAGCCAAAAACATTCAGTACTTC
J: TRBJ1-5; size: many; D: .; V: TRBV3-1; CDR3: CASSPQGFWQPQHF; DNA: TGTGCCAGCAGCCCCCAGGGATTTTGGCAGCCCCAGCATTTT
J: TRBJ1-5; size: many; D: .; V: TRBV6-5; CDR3: CASSLGGGNQPQHF; DNA: TGTGCCAGCAGTCTGGGGGGTGGCAATCAGCCCCAGCATTTT
J: TRBJ1-6; size: many; D: TRBD1; V: TRBV5-1; CDR3: CASSTATGEGLSPLHF; DNA: TGCGCCAGCAGCACGGCGACAGGGGAGGGTCTGTCACCCCTCCACTTT
J: TRBJ2-7; size: many; D: .; V: TRBV10-3; CDR3: CAIWCLPDLYEQYF; DNA: TGTGCCATATGGTGTTTGCCCGATCTATACGAGCAGTACTTC
J: TRBJ2-7; size: many; D: TRBD1; V: TRBV3-1; CDR3: CASSQEQGADEQYF; DNA: TGTGCCAGCAGCCAAGAACAGGGGGCCGACGAGCAGTACTTC
J: TRBJ2-5; size: many; D: .; V: TRBV7-3; CDR3: CASSRAVTETQYF; DNA: TGTGCCAGCAGCAGAGCGGTAACAGAGACCCAGTACTTC
J: TRBJ1-4; size: many; D: .; V: TRBV5-1; CDR3: CASTEQSSSEKLFF; DNA: TGCGCCAGCACCGAGCAGTCCTCAAGCGAAAAACTGTTTTTT
J: TRBJ2-5; size: many; D: TRBD2; V: TRBV20-1; CDR3: CSASLGLPEETQYF; DNA: TGCAGTGCTAGTTTGGGACTACCAGAAGAGACCCAGTACTTC
J: TRBJ2-7; size: many; D: .; V: TRBV20-1; CDR3: CSAPVSSYEQYF; DNA: TGCAGTGCCCCCGTGAGCTCCTACGAGCAGTACTTC
J: TRBJ2-5; size: many; D: TRBD2; V: TRBV11-2; CDR3: CASSTGLAGGYQETQYF; DNA: TGTGCCAGCAGCACAGGACTAGCGGGGGGGTACCAAGAGACCCAGTACTTC
J: TRBJ1-1; size: many; D: TRBD1; V: TRBV5-1; CDR3: CASSFRGARTEAFF; DNA: TGCGCCAGCAGCTTCAGGGGGGCGCGCACTGAAGCTTTCTTT
J: TRBJ2-2; size: many; D: .; V: TRBV5-1; CDR3: CASSIQAPANTGELFF; DNA: TGCGCCAGCAGTATCCAAGCACCCGCGAACACCGGGGAGCTGTTTTTT
J: TRBJ1-6; size: many; D: .; V: TRBV27; CDR3: CASSLIESIPNSPLHF; DNA: TGTGCCAGCAGTTTAATCGAGAGTATTCCTAATTCACCCCTCCACTTT
J: TRBJ1-2; size: many; D: TRBD1; V: TRBV6-6; CDR3: CASSYLQGWYGYTF; DNA: TGTGCCAGCAGTTACTTACAGGGGTGGTATGGCTACACCTTC
J: TRBJ2-1; size: many; D: TRBD2; V: TRBV29-1; CDR3: CSVAGTSGSNEQFF; DNA: TGCAGCGTTGCCGGGACTAGCGGGAGTAATGAGCAGTTCTTC
J: TRBJ2-5; size: many; D: .; V: TRBV11-2; CDR3: CASSFNSGQETQYF; DNA: TGTGCCAGCAGCTTCAATAGCGGCCAAGAGACCCAGTACTTC
J: TRBJ2-7; size: many; D: .; V: TRBV10-1; CDR3: CASQDSFTYEQYF; DNA: TGCGCCAGCCAGGACTCATTTACCTACGAGCAGTACTTC
J: TRBJ1-6; size: few; D: TRBD1; V: TRBV2; CDR3: CASRSTTGGGHSPLHF; DNA: TGTGCCAGCCGGAGTACCACAGGGGGTGGTCATTCACCCCTCCACTTT
J: TRBJ2-7; size: many; D: TRBD1; V: TRBV20-1; CDR3: CSAAEDRGQTILQEQYF; DNA: TGCAGTGCTGCAGAGGACAGGGGGCAGACTATCCTTCAGGAGCAGTACTTC
J: TRBJ1-2; size: many; D: .; V: TRBV7-2; CDR3: CASSLPGLSYGYTF; DNA: TGTGCCAGCAGCTTACCGGGACTTTCATATGGCTACACCTTC
J: TRBJ2-7; size: few; D: .; V: TRBV7-9; CDR3: CASSLVAGNEQYF; DNA: TGTGCCAGCAGCTTAGTCGCAGGGAACGAGCAGTACTTC
J: TRBJ2-1; size: many; D: .; V: TRBV20-1; CDR3: CSASVGNEQFF; DNA: TGCAGTGCTAGTGTAGGGAATGAGCAGTTCTTC
J: TRBJ2-3; size: many; D: TRBD2; V: TRBV20-1; CDR3: CSAEGLAGGGTDTQYF; DNA: TGCAGTGCGGAAGGTCTAGCGGGAGGAGGCACAGATACGCAGTATTTT
J: TRBJ2-2; size: many; D: .; V: TRBV20-1; CDR3: CSARGPSNTGELFF; DNA: TGCAGTGCTAGGGGCCCTTCGAACACCGGGGAGCTGTTTTTT
J: TRBJ2-1; size: many; D: TRBD2; V: TRBV6-6; CDR3: CASSYAGGSNDEQFF; DNA: TGTGCCAGCAGTTACGCGGGCGGGAGTAATGATGAGCAGTTCTTC
J: TRBJ1-5; size: many; D: .; V: TRBV20-1; CDR3: CSATPPRDWGLYNQPQHF; DNA: TGCAGTGCTACACCCCCCAGGGACTGGGGCTTATACAATCAGCCCCAGCATTTT
J: TRBJ1-4; size: many; D: .; V: TRBV10-1; CDR3: CASSEGTTNEKLFF; DNA: TGCGCCAGCAGCGAGGGGACGACTAATGAAAAACTGTTTTTT